The text below deals with one TCR beta chain. Its target is unknown. Synthetic spike-ins, TCR analog templates, were added into each PCR. The method was immunoSEQ multiplex PCR; TCRdb's version includes in-frame clones alone and lacks a portion of them. The sample records approximately 32,000 clones, approximately 80% being singletons. This sample was included in a study of PD-L1 blockade in urothelial cancer. At the level of the study: About 90% of the 29 patients were men whose urothelial cancer was bladder-origin. Study findings and constraints: A pretreatment blood TCR clonality that fell below the median predicted better progression-free and overall survival.

As to time point: pretreatment peripheral blood. Each individual provided 1 to 8 samples (taken pretreatment and on-treatment). The ends lost 4 bases at V and 6 bases at J; junction bases unmatched: 5. This CDR3 spans 14 amino acids. The germline CDR1 and CDR2 sequences are SQVTM and ANQGSEA. This sample comprised PBMCs, obtained around atezolizumab (anti-PD-L1) treatment. The rearrangement uses TRBV29-1 and TRBJ1-5, with TRBD1 matching over 11 bases. The receptor was isolated from a man aged 55 to 70 with urothelial cancer. CDR3 sequence reads: CSVGTGGAGQPQHF. CDR3 bases: TGCAGCGTTGGGACAGGGGGCGCAGGTCAGCCCCAGCATTTT. The full variable domain, completed using reference TRBV29-1 and TRBJ1-5, is SAVISQKPSRDICQRGTSLTIQCQVDSQVTMMFWYRQQPGQSLTLIATANQGSEATYESGFVIDKFPISRPNLTFSTLTVSNMSPEDSSIYLCSVGTGGAGQPQHFGDGTRLSIL.